The 24 T cell receptor beta chains in this list originate from one sample, sequenced in a study of blood T cell repertoires in COVID-19. The data were produced by immunoSEQ multiplex PCR, yet TCRdb's version contains in-frame clones alone and is incomplete. The sample has 380,000 or so clones, roughly 90% seen once. The specimen sequenced was peripheral blood. Receptor source: a middle-aged man with acute or convalescent COVID-19.

Here the CDR3 reads CASSPLAAGQAFF. In DNA form, the CDR3 reads TGTGCCAGCAGCCCCCTCGCTGCGGGCCAAGCTTTCTTT. The V and J genes are TRBV3-1 (or the pseudogene TRBV3-2) and TRBJ1-1; D is ambiguous. CDR1 is LGHDT and CDR2 is YNNKEL in the germline V gene (reference sequence). This CDR3 is built from 13 residues. V dropped 4 bases and J dropped 9 bases, with 15 bases sitting between them.

The rearrangement uses TRBV5-5 and TRBJ2-1, with no clear D. The germline V and J ends were trimmed by 1 base and 3 bases, with 11 bases remaining between them. The CDR3 consists of 15 residues. CDR1 is SGHKS, CDR2 YYEKEE, per germline (reference sequence). The CDR3 is CASSLWQPVYNEQFF. Here the CDR3 DNA reads TGTGCCAGCAGCTTGTGGCAACCAGTCTACAATGAGCAGTTCTTC. The whole variable domain, filled in from reference TRBV5-5 and TRBJ2-1, reads DAGVTQSPTHLIKTRGQQVTLRCSPISGHKSVSWYQQVLGQGPQFIFQYYEKEERGRGNFPDRFSARQFPNYSSELNVNALLLGDSALYLCASSLWQPVYNEQFFGPGTRLTVL.

Comments on this clone: The same CDR3 can be traced to other DNA sequences in this sample. CDR3 sequence reads: CASSYSQRGYTGELFF. The CDR3 nucleotides read TGTGCCAGCAGTTACTCCCAGCGGGGGTACACCGGGGAGCTGTTTTTT. The chain joins TRBV6-2 or TRBV6-3 to TRBJ2-2, with TRBD2 identical over 8 bases. CDR1 is MNHEY and CDR2 is SVGEGT in the germline V gene. The CDR3 contains 16 residues. J gave up 3 bases and V 0 bases, and 3 bases lay outside the gene matches.

This clone appeared a single time. The chain joins TRBV2 to TRBJ1-4; maybe TRBD1 (6 bases). The CDR3 length is 15 residues. V shed 6 bases and J shed 3 bases, with 14 bases lying between them. Germline CDR1 reads SNHLY; CDR2 reads FYNNEI. In DNA form, the CDR3 reads TGTGCCAGCAGGTTTTGGGGGCGCGCTAATGAAAAACTGTTTTTT. This gives the protein CASRFWGRANEKLFF.

The chain is built from TRBV4-3 and TRBJ2-5; 8 nucleotides align to TRBD2. Germline lookup yields CDR1 LGHNA and CDR2 YSLEER. The CDR3 consists of 15 residues. The junction had 3 bases not matched to a gene; V was cut back by 1 base and J by 2 bases. The CDR3 is CASSQGSGVQETQYF. DNA for the CDR3: TGCGCCAGCAGCCAAGGTAGCGGGGTTCAAGAGACCCAGTACTTC.

The chain carries TRBV29-1 and TRBJ1-2; TRBD1 might be the D (5 bases). Trimming took 0 bases from V and 4 from J, leaving 12 bases between them. CDR3 length: 14 amino acids. CDR1 and CDR2 (germline): SQVTM, ANQGSEA. This CDR3 is CSVEDPGGFYGYTF. The CDR3, as DNA: TGCAGCGTTGAAGATCCCGGGGGTTTCTATGGCTACACCTTC.

The chain combines TRBV5-4 with TRBJ2-1; D possibly corresponds to TRBD2 (6 bases). The CDR3 loop spans 16 amino acids. The ends were cut back, 4 bases at V and 9 bases at J, with 23 bases in the middle. The germline V gene has CDR1 SGHNT and CDR2 YYREEE (reference sequence). The CDR3 DNA reads TGTGCCAGCAGCCGGACTCCGGGATCAGGCGGGATTGAGCAGTTCTTC. Amino acids: CASSRTPGSGGIEQFF. The full variable domain, rest sourced from reference TRBV5-4 and TRBJ2-1, is ETGVTQSPTHLIKTRGQQVTLRCSSQSGHNTVSWYQQALGQGPQFIFQYYREEENGRGNFPPRFSGLQFPNYSSELNVNALELDDSALYLCASSRTPGSGGIEQFFGPGTRLTVL.

The chain carries TRBV3-1 (or the pseudogene TRBV3-2) and TRBJ2-1; no clear D gene. The germline V and J ends were trimmed by 5 bases and 6 bases, with 14 bases remaining between them. Looked up from germline, CDR1 is LGHDT and CDR2 is YNNKEL (reference sequence). This CDR3 has 14 residues. The CDR3 sequence is CASSELTELNEQFF. The DNA of the CDR3 is TGTGCCAGCAGCGAACTTACAGAACTCAATGAGCAGTTCTTC.

The V and J genes are TRBV4-1 and TRBJ2-7; TRBD2 is a possible D gene (5 bases). V lost 4 bases and J lost 1, with 14 bases in between. This CDR3 is 15 amino acids long. Germline-derived CDR1 and CDR2 are MGHRA and YSYEKL. CDR3 DNA sequence: TGCGCCAGCAGCCGACTTAGCGACCCTTCCTACGAGCAGTACTTC. Its translation is CASSRLSDPSYEQYF.

V usage is TRBV30 and J usage is TRBJ2-3; 7 nucleotides align to TRBD1. CDR3 length equals 14 residues. V trimming: 3 bases; J trimming: 0 bases; junction bases outside the gene matches: 3. CDR1 is GTSNPN, CDR2 SVGIG, per germline (reference sequence). Here the CDR3 DNA reads TGTGCCTGGAGGGGGACAGTAAGCACAGATACGCAGTATTTT. It specifies CAWRGTVSTDTQYF.

This clone was observed a single time. The chain recombines TRBV10-1 with TRBJ2-3, with 13 bases matching TRBD2. The J segment lost 5 bases and the V segment lost 9 bases, leaving 2 bases of the junction unmatched. There are 13 residues in the CDR3. From germline, CDR1 is WNHNN and CDR2 SYGVQD (reference sequence). In DNA, the CDR3 is TGCGCCAGTGGACTAGCGGGAGAAGATACGCAGTATTTT. This translates into CASGLAGEDTQYF.

The genes are TRBV15 and TRBJ2-7; perhaps TRBD1 as D (5 bases). The length of the CDR3 is 15 residues. The ends were cut back, 1 base at V and 3 bases at J, with 13 bases in the middle. The germline CDR1 and CDR2 sequences are LNHNV and YYDKDF (reference sequence). As DNA, the CDR3 is TGTGCCACCAGCAGAGCTAATGACAGAATCTACGAGCAGTACTTC. Translation gives CATSRANDRIYEQYF.

This chain uses TRBV9 with TRBJ2-6; no clear D. The CDR3 loop spans 17 amino acids. Germline V gene data show CDR1 as SGDLS and CDR2 as YYNGEE. Trimming stripped 0 bases from V and 0 bases from J, with 10 bases between. In DNA, the CDR3 is TGTGCCAGCAGCGTAGTCCAGTATCTCTCTGGGGCCAACGTCCTGACTTTC. Its protein is CASSVVQYLSGANVLTF.

This sequence joins TRBV3-1 (or the pseudogene TRBV3-2) and TRBJ1-2, with 7 bases identical to TRBD1. This CDR3 region has 21 residues. After removal of 0 bases from V and 0 bases from J, the junction contained 19 bases not matched to a gene. CDR1 and CDR2 from the germline V gene are LGHDT and YNNKEL (reference sequence). The CDR3 region is CASSQDWTLDRINGPNYGYTF. The CDR3 DNA follows: TGTGCCAGCAGCCAAGATTGGACTTTGGACAGGATTAACGGTCCTAACTATGGCTACACCTTC.

V usage is TRBV5-4 and J usage is TRBJ1-1; D remains unclear. V dropped 4 bases and J dropped 7 bases, with 17 bases sitting between them. This CDR3 has 14 residues. In germline, CDR1 is SGHNT, CDR2 YYREEE (reference sequence). The CDR3: CASSTDTLANEAFF. The CDR3, as DNA: TGTGCCAGCAGCACCGACACCCTTGCCAATGAAGCTTTCTTT.

This rearrangement joins TRBV6-2 or TRBV6-3 to TRBJ1-5; D is perhaps TRBD1 (5 bases). The germline V gene has CDR1 MNHEY and CDR2 SVGEGT. This CDR3 has 13 amino acids. V was shortened by 6 bases and J by 11 bases, with 17 bases between the two germline ends. CDR3 DNA sequence: TGTGCCAGCAGCCTGGACATGCTCGTGGCCCAGCATTTT. Translating gives CASSLDMLVAQHF.

This clone appeared a single time. The V and J genes are TRBV9 and TRBJ2-5, with TRBD2 identical over 13 bases. Trimming at V came to 0 bases and at J to 4 bases, leaving 6 bases not matched to a gene. CDR3 length: 17 residues. Germline lookup yields CDR1 SGDLS and CDR2 YYNGEE. CDR3 sequence: CASSVGGLAGVAETQYF. For the CDR3, the DNA is TGTGCCAGCAGCGTAGGCGGACTAGCGGGAGTTGCAGAGACCCAGTACTTC.

This clone was picked up a small number of times. The genes are TRBV3-1 (or the pseudogene TRBV3-2) and TRBJ2-7; D might be TRBD2 (6 bases). The CDR3 is made up of 16 amino acids. CDR1 is LGHDT, CDR2 YNNKEL, per germline (reference sequence). The V and J ends lost 3 bases and 0 bases respectively, with 15 bases between them. The DNA of the CDR3 is TGTGCCAGCAGCCACGGGACTCCCCAAAGCTCCTACGAGCAGTACTTC. Translation: CASSHGTPQSSYEQYF.

The V and J genes are TRBV11-2 and TRBJ2-2, with a tentative D call TRBD1 (6 bases). Germline V gene sequence: CDR1 SGHAT, CDR2 FQNNGV. This CDR3 comprises 19 residues. The germline V and J ends were trimmed by 3 bases and 3 bases, with 23 bases remaining between them. The CDR3 coding sequence is TGTGCCAGCAGCTTCCACCGGGCAGGGGCCCTTGGGGACACCGGGGAGCTGTTTTTT. Encoded protein: CASSFHRAGALGDTGELFF. The full variable domain, with the rest looked up from reference TRBV11-2 and TRBJ2-2, is EAGVAQSPRYKIIEKRQSVAFWCNPISGHATLYWYQQILGQGPKLLIQFQNNGVVDDSQLPKDRFSAERLKGVDSTLKIQPAKLEDSAVYLCASSFHRAGALGDTGELFFGEGSRLTVL.

J is TRBJ2-1 and V is TRBV28, with 7 bases matching TRBD2. The germline CDR1 and CDR2 sequences are MDHEN and SYDVKM. V lost 5 bases, J lost 10 bases, and 14 bases stayed unmatched. This CDR3 comprises 15 residues. The CDR3 DNA reads TGTGCCAGCAGTCCCACGTGGCGGGAGTCCCGGGAGCAGTTCTTC. Its protein is CASSPTWRESREQFF.

The genes are TRBV5-4 and TRBJ2-7; TRBD1 might be the D (5 bases). The CDR3 is 13 amino acids. The germline V gene has CDR1 SGHNT and CDR2 YYREEE (reference sequence). Deletions cut 0 bases from V and 2 bases from J, with 6 bases between. The CDR3 nucleotides read TGTGCCAGCAGCTTGGGCAGGGCCTACGAGCAGTACTTC. It specifies CASSLGRAYEQYF. Looking up the rest from reference TRBV5-4 and TRBJ2-7 gives the full variable domain: ETGVTQSPTHLIKTRGQQVTLRCSSQSGHNTVSWYQQALGQGPQFIFQYYREEENGRGNFPPRFSGLQFPNYSSELNVNALELDDSALYLCASSLGRAYEQYFGPGTRLTVT.

The V call is TRBV7-3, the J call TRBJ1-2; 8 bases match TRBD1. The V gene end was trimmed by 7 bases and the J gene end by 2 bases; junction bases not matched to a gene: 9. The germline CDR1 and CDR2 sequences are SGHTA and FQGTGA. The CDR3 is 15 residues long. CDR3 bases: TGTGCCAGCAAGGACAGGGAATTCTTAAACTATGGCTACACCTTC. It yields the protein CASKDREFLNYGYTF.

The J gene is TRBJ1-1, the V gene TRBV30, with D possibly TRBD1 on 6 matching bases. There are 17 residues in the CDR3. Germline V lookup: CDR1 GTSNPN, CDR2 SVGIG (reference sequence). V was trimmed by 4 bases and J by 0 bases, leaving 21 bases between them. In nucleotides, the CDR3 is TGTGCCTGGAAAGGGAATCAGTACAGGGCTATGAACACTGAAGCTTTCTTT. This sequence encodes CAWKGNQYRAMNTEAFF.

The chain combines TRBV19 with TRBJ2-1, with TRBD1 matching 8 bases. The germline V gene has CDR1 LNHDA and CDR2 SQIVND (reference sequence). The CDR3 runs 14 residues. J lost 5 bases, V lost 5 bases, and 5 bases had no gene match. CDR3 in DNA: TGTGCCAGTAGTGTACAGGGGGTACACAATGAGCAGTTCTTC. This gives the protein CASSVQGVHNEQFF.